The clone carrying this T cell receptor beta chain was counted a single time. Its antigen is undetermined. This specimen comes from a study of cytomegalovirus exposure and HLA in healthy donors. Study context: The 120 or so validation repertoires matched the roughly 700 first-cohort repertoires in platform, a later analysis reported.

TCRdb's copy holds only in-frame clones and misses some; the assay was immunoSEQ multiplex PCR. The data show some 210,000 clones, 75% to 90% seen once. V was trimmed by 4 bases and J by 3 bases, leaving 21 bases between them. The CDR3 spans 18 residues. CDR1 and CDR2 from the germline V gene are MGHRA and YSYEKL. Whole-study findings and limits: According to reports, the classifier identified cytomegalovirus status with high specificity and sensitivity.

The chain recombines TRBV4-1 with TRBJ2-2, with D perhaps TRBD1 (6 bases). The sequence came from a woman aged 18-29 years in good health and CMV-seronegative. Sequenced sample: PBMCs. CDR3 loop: CASSLKFGRQADTGELFF. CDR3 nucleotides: TGCGCCAGCAGCCTTAAGTTCGGCAGACAGGCCGACACCGGGGAGCTGTTTTTT.